This T cell receptor (beta chain) was documented in a study of blood T cell repertoires in COVID-19. Study in general: Nucleic acid was either cDNA or gDNA, and it came from T cells, B-cell-depleted T cells, or PBMCs.

Source study methods: Nucleated cell counts were estimated from reference gene primer amplification. Libraries were prepared by immunoSEQ multiplex PCR; TCRdb keeps only in-frame clonotypes and omits some of them. V and J calls plus clone size are reproduced from that table; the DNA served to infer D and trimming. The sample includes about 240,000 clones, roughly 91% of them seen just once. CDR1 and CDR2 from the germline V gene are LGHDT and YNNKEL (reference sequence). V lost 5 bases to trimming and J lost 4 bases, with 12 bases between them. CDR3 length: 14 residues. Patients in Seattle were enrolled during active infection, then followed longitudinally.

The clonotype comes from a man aged 25-45 years with COVID-19, enrolled during active disease. Sequencing was carried out using peripheral blood. This chain links TRBV3-1 (or the pseudogene TRBV3-2) with TRBJ1-5; no reliable D call. CDR3 DNA: TGTGCCAGCAGCTTGGGAGAAGGTAATCAGCCCCAGCATTTT. It encodes CASSLGEGNQPQHF.